This is a list of T cell receptor beta chains from one sample in a study of blood T cell repertoires in COVID-19. Sequenced by immunoSEQ multiplex PCR; TCRdb stores in-frame clones only, minus some. The sample lists approximately 130,000 clones; just under 90% were seen once. Sequenced sample: peripheral blood. Every receptor here comes from a woman in her forties or fifties with acute or convalescent COVID-19. Both conserved end residues are part of each CDR3. A D gene is named only where the DNA matches it firmly. Some rows mark clone size as missing; the rest say once, few, many or name a class of expanded clone.

V gene	clone size	J gene	D gene	CDR3 DNA	CDR3 protein
TRBV30	.	TRBJ2-7	TRBD2	TGTGCCTGGAGCGGACCAGCGGGAGGGCCTGGGTACGAGCAGTACTTC	CAWSGPAGGPGYEQYF
TRBV5-1	.	TRBJ1-1	TRBD1	TGCGCCAGCAGCTACATCGACAGGGCGAACACTGAAGCTTTCTTT	CASSYIDRANTEAFF
TRBV20-1	.	TRBJ2-7	.	TGCAGTGCGGTAGACACCTACGAGCAGTACTTC	CSAVDTYEQYF
TRBV19	.	TRBJ1-5	TRBD1	TGTGCCAGTAGCCAGGACAGGTTTTACAATCAGCCCCAGCATTTT	CASSQDRFYNQPQHF
TRBV7-9	.	TRBJ2-3	TRBD2	TGTGCCAGCAGCCCCGGGGGGGGGCGGGCAGATACGCAGTATTTT	CASSPGGGRADTQYF
TRBV19	.	TRBJ2-3	.	TGTGCCAGTAGCGGGGGGCGGCCAGATACGCAGTATTTT	CASSGGRPDTQYF
TRBV27	.	TRBJ2-5	TRBD1	TGTGCCAGCAGTTTAGTGGGATTATGGACAGGGGCCCCCAAAGAGACCCAGTACTTC	CASSLVGLWTGAPKETQYF
TRBV7-2	.	TRBJ1-5	.	TGTGCCAGCAGCTTCCTTCCTCTCAGGAACAATCAGCCCCAGCATTTT	CASSFLPLRNNQPQHF
TRBV11-2	few	TRBJ2-3	TRBD2	TGTGCCAGCAGCTTAGATATGACGGGAGGGTTGGATACGCAGTATTTT	CASSLDMTGGLDTQYF
TRBV2	.	TRBJ2-3	.	TGTGCCAGCAGGACTACTTGGGCTGCGGGGCCAGATACGCAGTATTTT	CASRTTWAAGPDTQYF
TRBV5-4	few	TRBJ2-2	TRBD2	TGTGCCAGCAGCTCACTAGCGGGAGACACCGGGGAGCTGTTTTTT	CASSSLAGDTGELFF
TRBV5-1	.	TRBJ2-1	TRBD2	TGCGCCAGCAGCTGGGGGACTAGCGGGACTGTTGGGGTAAGGAATGAGCAGTTCTTC	CASSWGTSGTVGVRNEQFF
TRBV14	.	TRBJ2-7	.	TGTGCCAGCAGCCAAGTACAGGGTATATACGAGCAGTACTTC	CASSQVQGIYEQYF
TRBV21-1	.	TRBJ1-2	.	TGTGCCAGCATCGGCCGGGACAGGGAAGATGGCTACACCTTC	CASIGRDREDGYTF
TRBV6-6	.	TRBJ1-5	TRBD1	TGTGCCACCGGTACGGACAGGAGTCAGCCCCAGCATTTT	CATGTDRSQPQHF
TRBV19	once	TRBJ1-6	.	TGTGCCAGTGCGGAACAAAGTAATTCACCCCTCCACTTT	CASAEQSNSPLHF
TRBV14	.	TRBJ2-7	TRBD2	TGTGCCAGCAGCCTGGGACTAGCGGGCTACGAGCAGTACTTC	CASSLGLAGYEQYF
TRBV19	.	TRBJ1-3	.	TGTGCCAGTAGTATAGAGGGTAGCGGTGGAAACACCATATATTTT	CASSIEGSGGNTIYF
TRBV20-1	.	TRBJ2-1	.	TGCAGTGCTAGTAATCGGGGTGTCAGCAATGAGCAGTTCTTC	CSASNRGVSNEQFF
TRBV6-5	.	TRBJ1-2	TRBD1	TGTGCCAGCAGGGACGGGACAGGGAGAGGCTACACCTTC	CASRDGTGRGYTF
TRBV6-5	.	TRBJ2-1	.	TGTGCCAGCACCACGACAGGAGGCGATGAGCAGTTCTTC	CASTTTGGDEQFF
TRBV5-4	.	TRBJ2-7	TRBD1	TGTGCCAGCAGCCCCGGACAGGGGGCGACATCCTACGAGCAGTACTTC	CASSPGQGATSYEQYF
TRBV7-9	few	TRBJ1-1	.	TGTGCCAGCAGCTTCACCCTCTCGGGGTTCGACACTGAAGCTTTCTTT	CASSFTLSGFDTEAFF
TRBV20-1	.	TRBJ1-1	TRBD1	TGCAGTGCTAGTCTCGACAGGGGGGGCACTGAAGCTTTCTTT	CSASLDRGGTEAFF
TRBV2	.	TRBJ2-1	.	TGTGCCAGCAGCTATCTCCTAGGAAACAATGAGCAGTTCTTC	CASSYLLGNNEQFF
TRBV5-1	.	TRBJ1-2	TRBD1	TGCGCCAGCAGCGTACAGACAGGGAATGGCTACACCTTC	CASSVQTGNGYTF
TRBV11-2	.	TRBJ2-3	TRBD2	TGTGCCAGCAGCTTAGGTATAGCGGGGGGTACAGATACGCAGTATTTT	CASSLGIAGGTDTQYF
TRBV27	.	TRBJ1-6	.	TGTGCCAGCAGTAGCACCGGGATTAGAAATTCACCCCTCCACTTT	CASSSTGIRNSPLHF
TRBV7-3	.	TRBJ2-3	TRBD2	TGTGCCTCCGCCCCGCGGGGGGGCCTTACAGATACGCAGTATTTT	CASAPRGGLTDTQYF
TRBV18	.	TRBJ1-1	TRBD1	TGTGCCAGCTCACCATCACAGGGGGCGACTGAAGCTTTCTTT	CASSPSQGATEAFF
TRBV9	.	TRBJ2-1	.	TGTGCCAGCAGCGCTCGACAGAATGAGCAGTTCTTC	CASSARQNEQFF
TRBV6-5	.	TRBJ1-2	TRBD1	TGTGCCAGCACCCAGCTTGGACAGGGGGCTGGTGGCTACACCTTC	CASTQLGQGAGGYTF
TRBV7-2	.	TRBJ1-1	.	TGTGCCAGCAGCTCCGACAGGAACACTGAAGCTTTCTTT	CASSSDRNTEAFF
TRBV5-1	once	TRBJ2-5	.	TGCGCCAGCAGCCTGGGGCCTGACGGGAAGACCCAGTACTTC	CASSLGPDGKTQYF
TRBV4-2	.	TRBJ1-2	.	TGTGCCAGCAGCCATCGACAGGCGGATGGCTACACCTTC	CASSHRQADGYTF
TRBV7-9	.	TRBJ1-4	.	TGTGCCAGCAGCTTTGGCAGGGGCCCAACTAATGAAAAACTGTTTTTT	CASSFGRGPTNEKLFF
TRBV19	.	TRBJ1-1	TRBD1	TGTGCCAGTAGTGCCTCACAGGGGAGAAACACTGAAGCTTTCTTT	CASSASQGRNTEAFF
TRBV24-1	.	TRBJ1-2	.	TGTGCCACCAGTGACTCGACAAAGGACTATGGCTACACCTTC	CATSDSTKDYGYTF
TRBV7-3	.	TRBJ2-3	.	TGTGCCAGCAGCCGAAGTAGCGTCCGCACAGATACGCAGTATTTT	CASSRSSVRTDTQYF
TRBV5-4	.	TRBJ2-4	.	TGTGCCAGCAGCTTGGGGGCGGATCGGGGGGCCAAAAACATTCAGTACTTC	CASSLGADRGAKNIQYF
TRBV5-6	.	TRBJ2-2	.	TGTGCCAGCAGCTTGCAGGGAATAAACACCGGGGAGCTGTTTTTT	CASSLQGINTGELFF